These T cell receptor beta chains were read from a single sample in a study of cytomegalovirus exposure and HLA in healthy donors. The repertoire was sequenced with immunoSEQ multiplex PCR; TCRdb's copy has only in-frame clones and lacks some. The sample has 150,000 or so clones; 86% are singletons. The sequencing sample was made of PBMCs. Receptors originate from a man between 18 and 35 years old in good health and CMV-seropositive. CDR3s include the opening cysteine and the closing phenylalanine or tryptophan. The order of the fields is clone size, D gene, J gene, V gene, CDR3 protein, CDR3 DNA. The D gene is left open where the match is weak. Only part of the rows carry a size: once, few, many, or a class if the clone is expanded.

>-|-|TRBJ1-5|TRBV18
CASSPASGGQPQHF
TGTGCCAGCTCACCAGCCTCGGGGGGCCAGCCCCAGCATTTT
>-|TRBD1|TRBJ2-2|TRBV14
CASRLTGTGGTGELFF
TGTGCCAGCAGACTAACCGGGACAGGGGGCACCGGGGAGCTGTTTTTT
>-|-|TRBJ2-3|TRBV9
CASRGGGTDTQYF
TGTGCCAGCAGAGGCGGGGGCACAGATACGCAGTATTTT
>-|-|TRBJ2-7|TRBV5-6
CASSLGRDRLHF
TGTGCCAGCAGCTTGGGGCGGGACCGCCTTCACTTC
>once|TRBD2|TRBJ2-2|TRBV9
CASSYTSGRAPGELFF
TGTGCCAGCAGCTACACTAGCGGGAGAGCCCCCGGGGAGCTGTTTTTT
>-|-|TRBJ1-3|TRBV4-3
CASSQAGAGNTIYF
TGCGCCAGCAGCCAGGCAGGGGCTGGAAACACCATATATTTT
>-|-|TRBJ1-1|TRBV6-1
CASSEALRGGTEAFF
TGTGCCAGCAGTGAAGCGCTTCGGGGGGGCACTGAAGCTTTCTTT
>-|TRBD2|TRBJ2-3|TRBV29-1
CSVAGLAGDTDTQYF
TGCAGCGTCGCCGGACTAGCGGGAGATACAGATACGCAGTATTTT
>-|-|TRBJ1-2|TRBV5-1
CASSSVPGPTNYGYTF
TGCGCCAGCAGCTCGGTTCCAGGTCCGACCAACTATGGCTACACCTTC
>-|-|TRBJ2-1|TRBV5-1
CASSWRPGLNNEQFF
TGCGCCAGCAGCTGGAGGCCGGGCCTAAACAATGAGCAGTTCTTC
>-|TRBD2|TRBJ2-1|TRBV4-3
CASSPPGLDYNEQFF
TGCGCCAGCAGCCCCCCGGGACTAGATTACAATGAGCAGTTCTTC
>-|TRBD1|TRBJ1-5|TRBV19
CASSPGQVNQPQHF
TGTGCCAGTAGCCCTGGACAGGTAAATCAGCCCCAGCATTTT
>-|TRBD2|TRBJ2-7|TRBV7-8
CASSIGLDEQYF
TGTGCCAGCAGCATAGGACTAGACGAGCAGTACTTC
>-|-|TRBJ2-7|TRBV29-1
CSVEETASYEQYF
TGCAGCGTTGAGGAGACAGCCTCCTACGAGCAGTACTTC
>-|-|TRBJ1-2|TRBV29-1
CSVEDSTGSRNYGYTF
TGCAGCGTTGAAGATTCCACAGGGAGCAGAAACTATGGCTACACCTTC
>-|-|TRBJ2-3|TRBV5-1
CASSKTGGTDTQYF
TGCGCCAGCAGCAAAACAGGAGGCACAGATACGCAGTATTTT
>-|-|TRBJ2-7|TRBV18
CASSGREPYEQYF
TGTGCCAGCTCGGGGCGGGAACCCTACGAGCAGTACTTC
>-|-|TRBJ2-4|TRBV11-2
CASSPTRVGGNIQYF
TGTGCCAGCAGCCCCACTAGGGTTGGAGGGAACATTCAGTACTTC
>-|TRBD1|TRBJ1-1|TRBV11-2
CASNRWTGPMNTEAFF
TGTGCCAGCAACCGCTGGACAGGGCCCATGAACACTGAAGCTTTCTTT
>once|-|TRBJ2-2|TRBV5-5
CASSTSDTSGELFF
TGTGCCAGCAGCACGTCGGACACGTCCGGGGAGCTGTTTTTT
>-|-|TRBJ1-1|TRBV7-9
CASSLTGNTEAFF
TGTGCCAGCAGCCTAACGGGGAACACTGAAGCTTTCTTT
>-|-|TRBJ1-5|TRBV18
CASSPGRDFNQPQHF
TGTGCCAGCTCACCAGGACGGGACTTTAATCAGCCCCAGCATTTT
>-|-|TRBJ1-4|TRBV29-1
CSVVRSSNEKLFF
TGCAGCGTTGTGCGGAGCTCTAATGAAAAACTGTTTTTT
>-|-|TRBJ1-4|TRBV7-6
CASSLEVGGVTNEKLFF
TGTGCCAGCAGCTTAGAAGTAGGGGGGGTAACTAATGAAAAACTGTTTTTT
>-|-|TRBJ1-1|TRBV30
CAWIRHPNTEAFF
TGTGCCTGGATCAGACACCCGAACACTGAAGCTTTCTTT
>-|-|TRBJ1-5|TRBV6-5
CASSAHGQPQHF
TGTGCCAGCAGTGCGCACGGTCAGCCCCAGCATTTT
>-|-|TRBJ1-1|TRBV29-1
CSVYPGTTKMGAFF
TGCAGCGTGTATCCCGGGACAACCAAAATGGGGGCTTTCTTT
>few|TRBD2|TRBJ2-5|TRBV18
CASSLLAGGRETQYF
TGTGCCAGCTCACTGCTAGCGGGAGGGCGTGAGACCCAGTACTTC
>-|-|TRBJ1-1|TRBV25-1
CASSEYRGGTEAFF
TGTGCCAGCAGTGAATATCGGGGGGGAACTGAAGCTTTCTTT
>-|-|TRBJ2-5|TRBV5-5
CASSLVPRQETQYF
TGTGCCAGCAGCTTGGTCCCCAGACAAGAGACCCAGTACTTC
>-|-|TRBJ2-1|TRBV20-1
CSARGLPGQLF
TGCAGTGCTAGAGGGCTCCCCGGACAGCTCTTC
>-|-|TRBJ1-2|TRBV28
CASRPGHLPIYGYTF
TGTGCCAGCAGACCGGGACACCTCCCCATCTATGGCTACACCTTC
>-|TRBD1|TRBJ1-2|TRBV4-1
CASRGGQGVYGYTF
TGCGCCAGCAGGGGCGGACAGGGTGTTTATGGCTACACCTTC
>-|-|TRBJ2-3|TRBV2
CASSESGPGADTQYF
TGTGCCAGCAGTGAATCGGGGCCAGGGGCAGATACGCAGTATTTT
>-|TRBD2|TRBJ2-1|TRBV19
CASSMSSGASSSYNEQFF
TGTGCCAGTAGTATGTCTAGCGGGGCTTCAAGCTCCTACAATGAGCAGTTCTTC
>-|-|TRBJ2-5|TRBV5-4
CASKEMTGETQYF
TGTGCCAGCAAAGAGATGACAGGAGAGACCCAGTACTTC
>-|-|TRBJ2-1|TRBV29-1
CSVTGNNEQFF
TGCAGCGTTACCGGGAACAATGAGCAGTTCTTC
>-|-|TRBJ2-2|TRBV15
CATRATGELFF
TGTGCCACCAGGGCCACCGGGGAGCTGTTTTTT
>-|TRBD1|TRBJ2-7|TRBV19
CASRPGTAFYEQYF
TGTGCCAGTAGGCCCGGGACAGCCTTCTACGAGCAGTACTTC
>-|-|TRBJ1-5|TRBV6-6
CASSPDSSNQPQHF
TGTGCCAGCAGTCCCGACAGTAGCAATCAGCCTCAGCATTTT
>-|-|TRBJ2-7|TRBV6-5
CASSSPASVGAYEQYF
TGTGCCAGCAGTTCCCCGGCGAGTGTAGGGGCCTACGAGCAGTACTTC
>-|-|TRBJ1-2|TRBV6-6
CASSYTSRDTYGYTF
TGTGCCAGCAGTTACACATCCCGGGACACCTATGGCTACACCTTC
>once|-|TRBJ2-3|TRBV6-5
CASSYSQGGTDTQYF
TGTGCCAGCAGTTACTCCCAGGGTGGCACAGATACGCAGTATTTT
>-|-|TRBJ1-2|TRBV6-5
CASSYSRDNYGYTF
TGTGCCAGCAGTTACTCGCGGGACAACTATGGCTACACCTTC
>-|TRBD1|TRBJ1-1|TRBV7-9
CASSFSGTGAWNTEAFF
TGTGCCAGCAGCTTTTCCGGGACAGGAGCTTGGAACACTGAAGCTTTCTTT
>-|-|TRBJ1-4|TRBV6-1
CASSRRIEKLFF
TGTGCCAGCAGTCGCAGGATTGAAAAACTGTTTTTT
>-|-|TRBJ2-3|TRBV30
CAWSQSTDTQYF
TGTGCCTGGAGTCAAAGCACAGATACGCAGTATTTT
>-|TRBD1|TRBJ2-7|TRBV28
CASSPGQGAYEQYF
TGTGCCAGCAGTCCGGGACAGGGGGCCTACGAGCAGTACTTC
>-|TRBD1|TRBJ2-1|TRBV27
CASSRDRRSYNEQFF
TGTGCCAGCAGCAGGGACAGGCGTTCCTACAATGAGCAGTTCTTC
>-|TRBD1|TRBJ1-1|TRBV14
CASSPWTGGSTEAFF
TGTGCCAGCAGCCCCTGGACAGGGGGAAGTACTGAAGCTTTCTTT
>-|-|TRBJ2-6|TRBV5-6
CASSLQEPLRANVLTF
TGTGCCAGCAGCCTCCAAGAGCCCCTTAGAGCCAACGTCCTGACTTTC
>-|-|TRBJ1-1|TRBV30
CAWSVQINTEAFF
TGTGCCTGGAGCGTTCAGATTAACACTGAAGCTTTCTTT
>-|TRBD1|TRBJ1-1|TRBV4-1
CASSQWTGNTEAFF
TGCGCCAGCAGCCAATGGACAGGAAACACTGAAGCTTTCTTT